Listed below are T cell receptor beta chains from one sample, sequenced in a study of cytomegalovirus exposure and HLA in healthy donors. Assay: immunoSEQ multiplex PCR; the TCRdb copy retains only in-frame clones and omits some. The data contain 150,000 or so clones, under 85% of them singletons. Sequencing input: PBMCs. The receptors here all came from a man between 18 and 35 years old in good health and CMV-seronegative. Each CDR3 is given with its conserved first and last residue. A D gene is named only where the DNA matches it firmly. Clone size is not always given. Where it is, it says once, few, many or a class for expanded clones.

DNA: TGTGCCAGCAGCACGGGGTACACTGAAGCTTTCTTT
CDR3: CASSTGYTEAFF
J: TRBJ1-1
D: .
size: .
V: TRBV6-6

DNA: TGTGCCAGCAGTATACAGGTTAGCACAGATACGCAGTATTTT
CDR3: CASSIQVSTDTQYF
J: TRBJ2-3
D: .
size: .
V: TRBV27

DNA: TGTGCCAGCAGCCAAGACCAGGGGTCCAACACTGAAGCTTTCTTT
CDR3: CASSQDQGSNTEAFF
J: TRBJ1-1
D: .
size: once
V: TRBV14

DNA: TGTGCCAGCGGCGAACAGGGAGGGTCCAAAAACATTCAGTACTTC
CDR3: CASGEQGGSKNIQYF
J: TRBJ2-4
D: .
size: .
V: TRBV7-9

DNA: TGTGCCAGCAGCTCCGGACAGGGACACTATGGCTACACCTTC
CDR3: CASSSGQGHYGYTF
J: TRBJ1-2
D: TRBD1
size: .
V: TRBV11-1

DNA: TGTGCCAGCCGGGGAATTTCCTACGAGCAGTACTTC
CDR3: CASRGISYEQYF
J: TRBJ2-7
D: .
size: once
V: TRBV19

DNA: TGTGCCAGCAGCTTGGACAGCTCATCCCCTCAGCAGTACTTC
CDR3: CASSLDSSSPQQYF
J: TRBJ2-7
D: .
size: .
V: TRBV5-4

DNA: TGCGCCAGCAGCTTGGAGGCGGGTCGGTCCTACAATGAGCAGTTCTTC
CDR3: CASSLEAGRSYNEQFF
J: TRBJ2-1
D: .
size: .
V: TRBV5-1

DNA: TGTGCCAGCAGCTTAGGGCTGGCCGCCTCACCCCTCCACTTT
CDR3: CASSLGLAASPLHF
J: TRBJ1-6
D: .
size: .
V: TRBV7-2

DNA: TGTGCCAGCAGCCAAGGACAGGGGGGGATTAATCAGCCCCAGCATTTT
CDR3: CASSQGQGGINQPQHF
J: TRBJ1-5
D: TRBD1
size: few
V: TRBV7-9

DNA: TGCGCCAGCAGCCAAGATCAGGTGACAGAAAACACCGGGGAGCTGTTTTTT
CDR3: CASSQDQVTENTGELFF
J: TRBJ2-2
D: .
size: .
V: TRBV4-3

DNA: TGTGCCAGCAGTTTCTCCGGGACAGGGGGAATCACAGATACGCAGTATTTT
CDR3: CASSFSGTGGITDTQYF
J: TRBJ2-3
D: TRBD1
size: .
V: TRBV28

DNA: TGCGCCAGCAGTCAATCTTTGGTCCCCCAGCGGGGGGGCACCGGGGAGCTGTTTTTT
CDR3: CASSQSLVPQRGGTGELFF
J: TRBJ2-2
D: TRBD2
size: .
V: TRBV23-1

DNA: TGTGCCTGGAGTAACGCGGGGATCGGGGGCTACACCTTC
CDR3: CAWSNAGIGGYTF
J: TRBJ1-2
D: .
size: .
V: TRBV30

DNA: TGTGCCAGCAGAACCGGACAGGGAGGAAATCAGCCCCAGCATTTT
CDR3: CASRTGQGGNQPQHF
J: TRBJ1-5
D: TRBD1
size: .
V: TRBV6-1

DNA: TGTGCCAGCAGTGAAGCGGACATTTCCACTGAAGCTTTCTTT
CDR3: CASSEADISTEAFF
J: TRBJ1-1
D: .
size: .
V: TRBV6-1

DNA: TGTGCCAGCAGCCCGGACAGGGGAGGTGTCGGGGAGCTGTTTTTT
CDR3: CASSPDRGGVGELFF
J: TRBJ2-2
D: TRBD1
size: .
V: TRBV7-9

DNA: TGTGCCAGCAGTGGGGTAGGGGCAGAGACCCAGTACTTC
CDR3: CASSGVGAETQYF
J: TRBJ2-5
D: .
size: .
V: TRBV2

DNA: TGTGCCAGCAGCTTGGGACAGGGGGAGACAGATACGCAGTATTTT
CDR3: CASSLGQGETDTQYF
J: TRBJ2-3
D: TRBD1
size: once
V: TRBV7-3

DNA: TGCGCCAGCAGCCAAGGGGGCGGGGGGGATCCCACCGGGGAGCTGTTTTTT
CDR3: CASSQGGGGDPTGELFF
J: TRBJ2-2
D: TRBD2
size: .
V: TRBV4-1

DNA: TGTGCCAGCAGTTTCAAGGGACAGGGGGCCTACGAGCAGTACTTC
CDR3: CASSFKGQGAYEQYF
J: TRBJ2-7
D: TRBD1
size: .
V: TRBV27

DNA: TGTGCCAGTAGTGCCCTGCCGGAGCGGGGGGCGGCCAAAAACATTCAGTACTTC
CDR3: CASSALPERGAAKNIQYF
J: TRBJ2-4
D: TRBD2
size: .
V: TRBV19

DNA: TGTGCCAGCAGCGTACCGGGACAGGACACAGGGAATCAGCCCCAGCATTTT
CDR3: CASSVPGQDTGNQPQHF
J: TRBJ1-5
D: TRBD1
size: once
V: TRBV7-2

DNA: TGTGCCAGTAGGACACCGGGACAGCCTAGCAATCAGCCCCAGCATTTT
CDR3: CASRTPGQPSNQPQHF
J: TRBJ1-5
D: TRBD1
size: .
V: TRBV19

DNA: TGTGCCAGCAGCCCCCTAAAGACAGGGACTAATGAAAAACTGTTTTTT
CDR3: CASSPLKTGTNEKLFF
J: TRBJ1-4
D: TRBD1
size: .
V: TRBV4-2

DNA: TGTGCCAGCAGTAAACTGGGCAGGGGGCATGAAGCTTTCTTT
CDR3: CASSKLGRGHEAFF
J: TRBJ1-1
D: TRBD1
size: .
V: TRBV6-4

DNA: TGTGCCAGCAGCCCCACTTCCGGACAGGGTGGCACAGATACGCAGTATTTT
CDR3: CASSPTSGQGGTDTQYF
J: TRBJ2-3
D: TRBD1
size: .
V: TRBV5-4

DNA: TGTGCCAGCAGCTTCCAGGGCAGGTTCGGGGAGACCCAGTACTTC
CDR3: CASSFQGRFGETQYF
J: TRBJ2-5
D: .
size: once
V: TRBV13

DNA: TGTGCCAGTAGTCTATCGGGACAGGGGAAAACTGGGGCCAACGTCCTGACTTTC
CDR3: CASSLSGQGKTGANVLTF
J: TRBJ2-6
D: TRBD1
size: .
V: TRBV19

DNA: TGTGCCAGCAGTTACGCGGACAGGGGTGGCTACACCTTC
CDR3: CASSYADRGGYTF
J: TRBJ1-2
D: TRBD1
size: .
V: TRBV6-5

DNA: TGTGCCAGCAGGGGGGACAGTTCGAACACCGGGGAGCTGTTTTTT
CDR3: CASRGDSSNTGELFF
J: TRBJ2-2
D: TRBD1
size: .
V: TRBV2

DNA: TGTGCCAGCGCGCACCAGGGCGGCTATGGCTACACCTTC
CDR3: CASAHQGGYGYTF
J: TRBJ1-2
D: .
size: .
V: TRBV6-1

DNA: TGTGCCGGCAGGGAAACAGATGGCTACACCTTC
CDR3: CAGRETDGYTF
J: TRBJ1-2
D: .
size: .
V: TRBV2

DNA: TGTGCCAGCAGCGCCTATACTGGGGCCAACGGCCTGACTTTC
CDR3: CASSAYTGANGLTF
J: TRBJ2-6
D: .
size: .
V: TRBV9

DNA: TGTGCCAGCAGCTTATCGGGAAATCAGCCCCAGCATTTT
CDR3: CASSLSGNQPQHF
J: TRBJ1-5
D: .
size: once
V: TRBV7-2

DNA: TGTGCCACCGTCCCGGGACAGGGGGTTGGTAACTATGGCTACACCTTC
CDR3: CATVPGQGVGNYGYTF
J: TRBJ1-2
D: TRBD1
size: .
V: TRBV28

DNA: TGTGCCTGCTGGGACAGGGTAAACTATGGCTACACCTTC
CDR3: CACWDRVNYGYTF
J: TRBJ1-2
D: TRBD1
size: .
V: TRBV6-1

DNA: TGCGCCAGCAGTCCAGGACTAGCGGGGCAGTTCTTC
CDR3: CASSPGLAGQFF
J: TRBJ2-1
D: TRBD2
size: .
V: TRBV10-1

DNA: TGTGCCAGCAGTCTGACGGGTCGACCGCGGGACACCATATATTTT
CDR3: CASSLTGRPRDTIYF
J: TRBJ1-3
D: .
size: .
V: TRBV7-8

DNA: TGTGCCAGCAGCCAAGATAGGAGGACAGGACTAAATTCACCCCTCCACTTT
CDR3: CASSQDRRTGLNSPLHF
J: TRBJ1-6
D: TRBD1
size: .
V: TRBV4-2

DNA: TGTGCCAGCAGTTTAGCTAGGTTGTCACCCCTCCACTTT
CDR3: CASSLARLSPLHF
J: TRBJ1-6
D: .
size: .
V: TRBV28

DNA: TGTGCCAGCAAGTGGCAGGTTCTTAGCACAGATACGCAGTATTTT
CDR3: CASKWQVLSTDTQYF
J: TRBJ2-3
D: .
size: .
V: TRBV2

DNA: TGCGCCAGCAGTGAGGACACCTACTATGGCTACACCTTC
CDR3: CASSEDTYYGYTF
J: TRBJ1-2
D: .
size: once
V: TRBV10-1

DNA: TGTGCCAGCAGCTTAGTTGGGACTAGCGGGGGGGCGGCAGATACGCAGTATTTT
CDR3: CASSLVGTSGGAADTQYF
J: TRBJ2-3
D: TRBD2
size: .
V: TRBV7-2

DNA: TGCAGCGTGGCCGGGACAGGGGCTAGCACAGATACGCAGTATTTT
CDR3: CSVAGTGASTDTQYF
J: TRBJ2-3
D: TRBD1
size: .
V: TRBV29-1

DNA: TGTGCCAGCAGGGACAGCTCTGGGGCCAACGGCCTGACTTTC
CDR3: CASRDSSGANGLTF
J: TRBJ2-6
D: .
size: few
V: TRBV6-5

DNA: TGTGCCAGCAGCCTTACGACAGGGAACTACTACAATGAGCAGTTCTTC
CDR3: CASSLTTGNYYNEQFF
J: TRBJ2-1
D: TRBD1
size: .
V: TRBV11-2

DNA: TGTGCCAGCAGCTTGGTCAGATATAGCAATCAGCCCCAGCATTTT
CDR3: CASSLVRYSNQPQHF
J: TRBJ1-5
D: .
size: .
V: TRBV7-8

DNA: TGCAGTGCCCTAGGCGGGCGACAAGCTTTCTTT
CDR3: CSALGGRQAFF
J: TRBJ1-1
D: .
size: .
V: TRBV20-1